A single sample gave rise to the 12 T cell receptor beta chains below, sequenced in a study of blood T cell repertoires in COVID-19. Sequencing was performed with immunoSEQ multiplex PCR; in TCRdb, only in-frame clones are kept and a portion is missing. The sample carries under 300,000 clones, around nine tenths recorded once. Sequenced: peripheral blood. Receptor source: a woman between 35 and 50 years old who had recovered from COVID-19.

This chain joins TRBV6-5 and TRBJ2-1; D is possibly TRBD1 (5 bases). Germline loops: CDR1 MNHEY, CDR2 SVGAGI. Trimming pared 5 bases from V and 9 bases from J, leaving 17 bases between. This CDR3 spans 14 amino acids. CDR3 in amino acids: CASSPRLQRGEQFF. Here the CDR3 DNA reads TGTGCCAGCAGTCCACGACTCCAAAGGGGTGAGCAGTTCTTC.

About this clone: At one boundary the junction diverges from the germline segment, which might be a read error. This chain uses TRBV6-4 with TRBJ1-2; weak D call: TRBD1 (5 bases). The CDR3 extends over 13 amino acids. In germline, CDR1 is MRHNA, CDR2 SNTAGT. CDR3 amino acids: CASDGCRAYCYTF. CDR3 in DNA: TGTGCCAGCGATGGGTGCAGGGCCTATTGCTACACCTTC.

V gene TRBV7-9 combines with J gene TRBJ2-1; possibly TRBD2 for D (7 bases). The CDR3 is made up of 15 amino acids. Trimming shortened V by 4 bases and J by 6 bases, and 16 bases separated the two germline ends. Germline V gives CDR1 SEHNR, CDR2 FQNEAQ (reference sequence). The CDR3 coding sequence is TGTGCCAGCAGCTGGCCGGCAGGGGAGGGCAATGAGCAGTTCTTC. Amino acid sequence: CASSWPAGEGNEQFF.

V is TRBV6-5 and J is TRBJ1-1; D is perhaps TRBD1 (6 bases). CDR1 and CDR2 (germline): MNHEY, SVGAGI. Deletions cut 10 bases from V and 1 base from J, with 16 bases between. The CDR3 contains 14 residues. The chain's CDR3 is CATHRAVGNTEAFF. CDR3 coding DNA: TGTGCCACCCACAGGGCGGTGGGGAACACTGAAGCTTTCTTT.

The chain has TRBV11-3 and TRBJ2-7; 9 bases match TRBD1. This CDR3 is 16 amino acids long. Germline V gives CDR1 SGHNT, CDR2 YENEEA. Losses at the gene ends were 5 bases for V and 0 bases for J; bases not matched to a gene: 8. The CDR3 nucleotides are TGTGCCAGCAGCCCCACCGGGGGACAGGGCTCCTACGAGCAGTACTTC. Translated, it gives CASSPTGGQGSYEQYF. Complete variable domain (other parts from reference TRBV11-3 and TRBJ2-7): EAGVVQSPRYKIIEKKQPVAFWCNPISGHNTLYWYLQNLGQGPELLIRYENEEAVDDSQLPKDRFSAERLKGVDSTLKIQPAELGDSAVYLCASSPTGGQGSYEQYFGPGTRLTVT.

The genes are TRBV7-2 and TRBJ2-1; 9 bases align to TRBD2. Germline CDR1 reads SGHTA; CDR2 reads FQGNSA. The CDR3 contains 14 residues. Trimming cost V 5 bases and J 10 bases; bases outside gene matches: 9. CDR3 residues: CASSQPGGRAEQFF. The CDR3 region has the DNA TGTGCCAGCAGCCAACCCGGCGGGAGGGCCGAGCAGTTCTTC.

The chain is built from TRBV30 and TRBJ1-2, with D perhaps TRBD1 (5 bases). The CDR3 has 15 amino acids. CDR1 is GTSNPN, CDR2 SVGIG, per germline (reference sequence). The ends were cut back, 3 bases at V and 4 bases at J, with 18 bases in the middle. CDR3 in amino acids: CAWSGRGARVYGYTF. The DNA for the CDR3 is TGTGCCTGGAGCGGACGCGGGGCACGTGTCTATGGCTACACCTTC.

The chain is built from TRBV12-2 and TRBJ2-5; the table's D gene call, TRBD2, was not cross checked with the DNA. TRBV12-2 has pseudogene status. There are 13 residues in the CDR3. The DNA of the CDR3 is TGTGCAAGTCGCCGCGGGACGGAAGAGACCCAGTACTTC. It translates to CASRRGTEETQYF.

The CDR3 here is CASRVAAYQETQYF. In nucleotides, the CDR3 is TGTGCCAGCAGGGTAGCGGCGTACCAAGAGACCCAGTACTTC. The chain links TRBV27 to TRBJ2-5; tentatively, D is TRBD2 (6 bases). Germline CDR1 is MNHEY and CDR2 is SMNVEV (reference sequence). The CDR3 covers 14 residues. Between the trimmed V and J ends, which lost 6 bases and 0 bases, there was a span of 11 bases.

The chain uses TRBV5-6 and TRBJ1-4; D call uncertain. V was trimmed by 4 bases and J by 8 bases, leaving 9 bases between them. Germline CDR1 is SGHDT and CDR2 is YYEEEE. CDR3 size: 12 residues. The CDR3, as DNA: TGTGCCAGCAGCCCCGCGGGCGAAAAACTGTTTTTT. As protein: CASSPAGEKLFF.

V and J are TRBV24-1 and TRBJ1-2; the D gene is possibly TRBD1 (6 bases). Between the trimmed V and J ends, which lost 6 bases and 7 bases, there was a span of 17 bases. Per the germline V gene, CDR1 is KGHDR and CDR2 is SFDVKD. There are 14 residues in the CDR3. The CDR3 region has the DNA TGTGCCACCAGTCCCCCCGAGGGGGTTGGTGGCTACACCTTC. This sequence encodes CATSPPEGVGGYTF.

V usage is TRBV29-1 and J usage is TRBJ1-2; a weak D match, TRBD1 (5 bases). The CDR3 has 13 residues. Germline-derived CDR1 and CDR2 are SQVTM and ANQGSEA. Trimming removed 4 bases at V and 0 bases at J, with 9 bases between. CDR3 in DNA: TGCAGCGTTGCGGGGGACCCTAACTATGGCTACACCTTC. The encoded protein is CSVAGDPNYGYTF.